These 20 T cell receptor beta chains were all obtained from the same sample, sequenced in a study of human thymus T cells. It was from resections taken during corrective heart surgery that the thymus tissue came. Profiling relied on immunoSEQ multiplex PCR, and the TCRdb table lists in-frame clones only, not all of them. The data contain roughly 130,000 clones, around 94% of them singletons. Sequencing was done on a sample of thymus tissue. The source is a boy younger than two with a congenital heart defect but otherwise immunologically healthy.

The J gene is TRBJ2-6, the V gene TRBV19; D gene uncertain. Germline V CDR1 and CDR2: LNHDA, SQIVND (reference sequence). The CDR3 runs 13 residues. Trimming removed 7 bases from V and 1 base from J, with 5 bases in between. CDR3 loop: CASNPSGANVLTF. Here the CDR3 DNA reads TGTGCCAGTAATCCGTCTGGGGCCAACGTCCTGACTTTC. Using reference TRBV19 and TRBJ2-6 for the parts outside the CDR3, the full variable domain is DGGITQSPKYLFRKEGQNVTLSCEQNLNHDAMYWYRQDPGQGLRLIYYSQIVNDFQKGDIAEGYSVSREKKESFPLTVTSAQKNPTAFYLCASNPSGANVLTFGAGSRLTVL.

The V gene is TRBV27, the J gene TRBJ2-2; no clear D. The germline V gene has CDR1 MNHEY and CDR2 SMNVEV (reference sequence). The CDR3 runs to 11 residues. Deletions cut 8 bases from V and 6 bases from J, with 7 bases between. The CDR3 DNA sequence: TGTGCCAGCTCTAGGCCCGGGGAGCTGTTTTTT. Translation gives CASSRPGELFF.

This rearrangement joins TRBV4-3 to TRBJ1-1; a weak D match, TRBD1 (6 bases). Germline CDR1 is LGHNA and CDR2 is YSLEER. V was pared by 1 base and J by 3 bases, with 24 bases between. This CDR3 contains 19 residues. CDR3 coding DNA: TGCGCCAGCAGCCAAGTTCGGAGTTCCAGGGGCTCCGGCTACACTGAAGCTTTCTTT. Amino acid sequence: CASSQVRSSRGSGYTEAFF.

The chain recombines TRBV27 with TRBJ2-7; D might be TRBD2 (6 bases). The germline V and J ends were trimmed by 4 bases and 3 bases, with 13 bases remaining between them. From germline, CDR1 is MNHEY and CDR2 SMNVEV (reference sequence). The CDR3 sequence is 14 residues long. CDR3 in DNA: TGTGCCAGCAGTTCGGGGGACCAGATCTACGAGCAGTACTTC. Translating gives CASSSGDQIYEQYF.

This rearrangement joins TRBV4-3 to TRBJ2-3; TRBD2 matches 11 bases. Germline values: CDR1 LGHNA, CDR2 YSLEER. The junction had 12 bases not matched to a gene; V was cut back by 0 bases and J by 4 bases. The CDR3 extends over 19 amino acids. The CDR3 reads CASSQDKLPSGGPSDTQYF. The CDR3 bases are TGCGCCAGCAGCCAAGATAAACTACCTAGCGGGGGGCCGTCAGATACGCAGTATTTT.

The CDR3 loop reads CASSQGDYRREQFF. The CDR3 nucleotides read TGCGCCAGCAGCCAGGGGGACTACCGACGTGAGCAGTTCTTC. This chain connects TRBV4-1 to TRBJ2-1; 7 bases fit TRBD2. Trimming at V came to 3 bases and at J to 9 bases, leaving 8 bases not matched to a gene. From germline, CDR1 is MGHRA and CDR2 YSYEKL. The CDR3 covers 14 residues.

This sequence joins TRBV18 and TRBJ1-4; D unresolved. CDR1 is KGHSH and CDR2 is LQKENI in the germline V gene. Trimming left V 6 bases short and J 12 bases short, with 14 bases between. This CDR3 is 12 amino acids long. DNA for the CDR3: TGTGCCAGCTCCCCTGTCGGATCGGAACTGTTTTTT. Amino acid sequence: CASSPVGSELFF.

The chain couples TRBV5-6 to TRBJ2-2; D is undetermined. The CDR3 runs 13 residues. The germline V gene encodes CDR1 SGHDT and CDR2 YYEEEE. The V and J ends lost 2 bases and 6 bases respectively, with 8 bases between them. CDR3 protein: CASSFGAAGELFF. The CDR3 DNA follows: TGTGCCAGCAGCTTCGGAGCAGCCGGGGAGCTGTTTTTT.

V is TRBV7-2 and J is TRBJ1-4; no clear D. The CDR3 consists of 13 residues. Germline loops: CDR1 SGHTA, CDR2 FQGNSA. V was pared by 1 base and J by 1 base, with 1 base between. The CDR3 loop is CASSLVTNEKLFF. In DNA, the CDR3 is TGTGCCAGCAGCTTAGTAACTAATGAAAAACTGTTTTTT.

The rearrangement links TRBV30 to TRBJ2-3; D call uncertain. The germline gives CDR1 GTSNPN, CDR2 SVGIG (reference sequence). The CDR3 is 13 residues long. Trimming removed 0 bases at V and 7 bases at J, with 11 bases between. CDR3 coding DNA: TGTGCCTGGAGTGTAGTCCCGACATATACGCAGTATTTT. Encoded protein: CAWSVVPTYTQYF.

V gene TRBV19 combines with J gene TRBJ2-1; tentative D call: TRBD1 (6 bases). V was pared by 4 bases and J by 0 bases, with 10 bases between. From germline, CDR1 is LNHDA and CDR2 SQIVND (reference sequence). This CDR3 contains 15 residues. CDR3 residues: CASSKQGPSYNEQFF. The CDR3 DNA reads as TGTGCCAGTAGTAAACAGGGCCCCTCCTACAATGAGCAGTTCTTC.

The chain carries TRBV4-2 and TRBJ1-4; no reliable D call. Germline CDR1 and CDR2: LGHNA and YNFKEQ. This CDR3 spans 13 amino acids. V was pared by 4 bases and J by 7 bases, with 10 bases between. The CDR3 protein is CASSLRSREKLFF. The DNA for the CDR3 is TGTGCCAGCAGCCTAAGGTCCCGTGAAAAACTGTTTTTT.

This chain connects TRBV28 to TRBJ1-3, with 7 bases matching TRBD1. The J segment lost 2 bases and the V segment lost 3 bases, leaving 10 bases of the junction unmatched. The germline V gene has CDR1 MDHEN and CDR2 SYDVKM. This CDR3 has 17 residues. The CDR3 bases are TGTGCCAGCAGTTTTCAATCCCCGGGACAGCCTGGAAACACCATATATTTT. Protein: CASSFQSPGQPGNTIYF.

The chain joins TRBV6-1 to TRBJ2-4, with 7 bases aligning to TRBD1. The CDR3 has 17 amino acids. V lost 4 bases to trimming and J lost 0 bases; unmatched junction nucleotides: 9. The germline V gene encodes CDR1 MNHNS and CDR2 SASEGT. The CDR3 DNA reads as TGTGCCAGCAGTGTCCCGGGGACAGCGCTAGCCAAAAACATTCAGTACTTC. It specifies CASSVPGTALAKNIQYF.

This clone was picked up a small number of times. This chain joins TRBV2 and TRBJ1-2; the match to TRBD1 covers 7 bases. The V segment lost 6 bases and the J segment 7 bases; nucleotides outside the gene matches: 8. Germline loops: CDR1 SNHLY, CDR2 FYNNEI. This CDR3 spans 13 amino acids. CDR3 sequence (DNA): TGTGCCAGCAGCCCACAGGGGATGCGTGGCTACACCTTC. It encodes CASSPQGMRGYTF.

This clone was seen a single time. The CDR3, as DNA: TGCGCCAGCAGCTTAACTGGACAGTCAGGAAACACCATATATTTT. Protein: CASSLTGQSGNTIYF. The V gene is TRBV5-1, the J gene TRBJ1-3, with D possibly being TRBD1 (6 bases). Trimming shortened V by 2 bases and J by 4 bases, and 13 bases separated the two germline ends. Germline V CDR1 and CDR2: SGHRS, YFSETQ. The CDR3 length is 15 residues.

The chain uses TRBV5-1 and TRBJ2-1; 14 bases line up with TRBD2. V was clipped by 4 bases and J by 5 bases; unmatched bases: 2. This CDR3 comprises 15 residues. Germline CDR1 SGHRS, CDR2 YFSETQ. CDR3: CASSPGLAGDNEQFF. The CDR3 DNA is TGCGCCAGCAGCCCGGGACTAGCGGGGGACAATGAGCAGTTCTTC.

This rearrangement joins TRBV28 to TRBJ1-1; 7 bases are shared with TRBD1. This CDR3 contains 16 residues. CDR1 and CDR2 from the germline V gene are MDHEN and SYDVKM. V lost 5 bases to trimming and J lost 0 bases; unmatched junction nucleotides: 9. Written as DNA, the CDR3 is TGTGCCAGCAGTCTGGGGACAGTTCTTATGAACACTGAAGCTTTCTTT. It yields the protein CASSLGTVLMNTEAFF.

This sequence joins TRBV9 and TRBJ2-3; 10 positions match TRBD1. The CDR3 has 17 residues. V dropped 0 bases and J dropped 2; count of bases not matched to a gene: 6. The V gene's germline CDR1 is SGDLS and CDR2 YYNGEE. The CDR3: CASSVEMGQGFTDTQYF. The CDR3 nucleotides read TGTGCCAGCAGCGTAGAGATGGGACAGGGGTTCACAGATACGCAGTATTTT.

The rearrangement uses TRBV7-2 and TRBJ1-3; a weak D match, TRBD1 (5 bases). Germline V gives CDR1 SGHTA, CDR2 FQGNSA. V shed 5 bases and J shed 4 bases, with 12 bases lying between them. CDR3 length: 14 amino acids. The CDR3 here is CASSPGRVGNTIYF. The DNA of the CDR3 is TGTGCCAGCAGCCCCGGCAGGGTAGGAAACACCATATATTTT.